One and the same sample provided the 12 T cell receptor beta chains below, sequenced in a study of blood T cells in healthy people across ages. The authors ran a second PCR of about 7 to 11 cycles using a sample-barcoded 5' primer and a J-beta primer mix. TCRdb passed the 5' RACE reads through MiXCR, listing each CDR3 protein once. Among approximately 850,000 distinct CDR3 sequences listed, 55% to 75% were seen once. The specimen was blood. The source of these receptors is a man aged 30-40 years in good health.

This chain's CDR3 is CASSSSWDTQYF. The CDR3 coding sequence is TGTGCCAGCAGCTCCTCCTGGGATACGCAGTATTTT. This chain uses TRBV7-2 with TRBJ2-3; D gene uncertain. Trimming removed 4 bases from V and 6 bases from J, with 8 bases in between. Germline CDR1 reads SGHTA; CDR2 reads FQGNSA. This CDR3 is built from 12 residues.

This clonotype was picked up a small number of times. The J gene is TRBJ2-3, the V gene TRBV7-2; D is ambiguous. Germline V gene sequence: CDR1 SGHTA, CDR2 FQGNSA. The ends were cut back, 5 bases at V and 6 bases at J, with 6 bases in the middle. This CDR3 region has 11 residues. CDR3 in DNA: TGTGCCAGCAGCCAAGTTGATACGCAGTATTTT. As protein: CASSQVDTQYF. Full variable domain (outside the CDR3, taken from reference TRBV7-2 and TRBJ2-3): GAGVSQSPSNKVTEKGKDVELRCDPISGHTALYWYRQSLGQGLEFLIYFQGNSAPDKSGLPSDRFSAERTGGSVSTLTIQRTQQEDSAVYLCASSQVDTQYFGPGTRLTVL.

The gene calls are TRBV12-3 or TRBV12-4 and TRBJ2-1; 9 bases map to TRBD1. Gene TRBJ2-7 matches the end of the DNA better, so the J call may be wrong. CDR3 size: 14 residues. In DNA, the CDR3 is TGTGCCAGCAGACCCTCGGGACAGGGCGGCGAGCAGTACTTC. It specifies CASRPSGQGGEQYF.

The genes are TRBV29-1 and TRBJ2-1; 8 nucleotides align to TRBD2. The V gene end was trimmed by 1 base and the J gene end by 8 bases; junction bases not matched to a gene: 4. Germline assignment: CDR1 SQVTM and CDR2 ANQGSEA. This CDR3 spans 13 amino acids. The CDR3 loop is CSVEGPAGDEQFF. For the CDR3, the DNA is TGCAGCGTTGAAGGACCAGCGGGAGATGAGCAGTTCTTC.

The J gene is TRBJ2-1, the V gene TRBV20-1; 7 bases line up with TRBD1. This CDR3 spans 14 amino acids. V lost 6 bases and J lost 2; bases outside the gene matches: 7. Germline V gene data show CDR1 as DFQATT and CDR2 as SNEGSKA (reference sequence). The CDR3 is CSALRGGPYNEQFF. The CDR3 nucleotides are TGCAGTGCCCTGCGAGGGGGCCCCTACAATGAGCAGTTCTTC.

This clonotype was found a few times. The V call is TRBV5-1, the J call TRBJ2-7, with a possible D match to TRBD2 (6 bases). The J call is doubtful: the DNA matches TRBJ2-5 better. The CDR3 spans 15 residues. Germline lookup yields CDR1 SGHRS and CDR2 YFSETQ. This chain's CDR3 is CASSLISGSKETQYF. The CDR3 region has the DNA TGCGCCAGCAGCTTGATCAGCGGGTCCAAAGAGACCCAGTACTTC.

Only a few counts were recorded for this clonotype. This chain uses TRBV4-2 with TRBJ1-1, with 8 positions matching TRBD1. With V trimmed by 7 bases and J by 1 base, 20 bases remained unmatched. The CDR3 has 19 residues. The V gene's germline CDR1 is LGHNA and CDR2 YNFKEQ. The DNA of the CDR3 is TGTGCCAGCAACCACGGCCCCGGGACAGGAGAAAACTGGAACACTGAAGCTTTCTTT. The encoded protein is CASNHGPGTGENWNTEAFF.

The chain recombines TRBV29-1 with TRBJ2-5; D remains unclear. Trimming removed 5 bases at V and 2 bases at J, with 18 bases between. Germline lookup yields CDR1 SQVTM and CDR2 ANQGSEA. CDR3 size: 15 residues. As DNA, the CDR3 is TGCAGCGTTCACGTACCAGCTCAACCTCAAGAGACCCAGTACTTC. Protein: CSVHVPAQPQETQYF.

The chain uses TRBV20-1 and TRBJ2-7; D is perhaps TRBD1 (5 bases). Per the germline V gene, CDR1 is DFQATT and CDR2 is SNEGSKA (reference sequence). The CDR3 is made up of 15 amino acids. Trimming shortened V by 4 bases and J by 2 bases, and 18 bases separated the two germline ends. CDR3: CSATESTGSTYEQYF. The CDR3 bases are TGCAGTGCTACCGAGTCAACAGGTTCCACCTACGAGCAGTACTTC.

This chain joins TRBV3-1 and TRBJ2-4; no definite D call. The J call is in doubt because the DNA end fits TRBJ2-5 better. The length of the CDR3 is 15 residues. In germline, CDR1 is LGHDT, CDR2 YNNKEL (reference sequence). The chain's CDR3 is CASSREIGRQETQYF. CDR3 nucleotide sequence: TGTGCCAGCAGCCGAGAAATCGGGCGGCAAGAGACCCAGTACTTC.

The chain couples TRBV7-9 to TRBJ2-1; D gene ambiguous. CDR1 and CDR2 (germline): SEHNR, FQNEAQ (reference sequence). V lost 4 bases and J lost 5, with 9 bases in between. There are 13 residues in the CDR3. DNA for the CDR3: TGTGCCAGCAGCTCACGCGAAAACAATGAGCAGTTCTTC. Its protein is CASSSRENNEQFF.

Regarding this clonotype: A read error may account for a junction end that differs from germline. The J gene is TRBJ2-1, the V gene TRBV7-7, with 10 bases fitting TRBD2. This CDR3 has 16 residues. Germline V lookup: CDR1 SSHAT, CDR2 FNYEAQ (reference sequence). This CDR3 is CASSLGLAGVKNEQFF. CDR3 bases: TGTGCTAGCAGCTTGGGGCTAGCGGGAGTAAAGAATGAGCAGTTCTTC.